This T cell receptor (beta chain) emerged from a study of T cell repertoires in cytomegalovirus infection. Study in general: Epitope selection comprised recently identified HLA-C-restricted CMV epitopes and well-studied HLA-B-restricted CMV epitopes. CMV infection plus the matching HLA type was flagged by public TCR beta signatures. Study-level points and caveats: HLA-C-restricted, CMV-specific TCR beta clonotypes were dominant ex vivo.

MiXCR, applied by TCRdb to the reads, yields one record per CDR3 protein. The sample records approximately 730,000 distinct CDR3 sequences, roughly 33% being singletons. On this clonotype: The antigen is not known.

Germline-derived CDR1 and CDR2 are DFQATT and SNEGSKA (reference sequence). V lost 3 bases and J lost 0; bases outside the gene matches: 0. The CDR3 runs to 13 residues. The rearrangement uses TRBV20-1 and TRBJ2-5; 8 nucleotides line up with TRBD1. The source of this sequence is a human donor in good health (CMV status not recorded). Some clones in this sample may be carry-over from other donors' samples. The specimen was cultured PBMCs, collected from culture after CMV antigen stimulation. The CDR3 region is CSARGQDQETQYF. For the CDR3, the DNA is TGCAGTGCTAGGGGACAGGACCAAGAGACCCAGTACTTC.